The 30 T cell receptor beta chains reported below all come from one sample, sequenced in a study of blood T cell repertoires in COVID-19. Sequencing was performed with immunoSEQ multiplex PCR; in TCRdb, only in-frame clones are kept and a portion is missing. The sample lists under 60,000 clones, roughly 78% seen once, with 25% in the top ten. What was sequenced was peripheral blood. The origin of the receptors is a man aged 65 to 85 with acute or convalescent COVID-19.

The chain links TRBV7-8 to TRBJ1-5; D ambiguous. The V end was cut by 1 base, the J end by 3 bases, with 7 bases between. This CDR3 is built from 14 residues. Germline values: CDR1 SGHVS, CDR2 FQNEAQ. The CDR3 region is CASSLVQHNQPQHF. The CDR3 bases are TGTGCCAGCAGCTTAGTACAGCACAATCAGCCCCAGCATTTT. Full variable domain (remainder filled in from reference TRBV7-8 and TRBJ1-5): GAGVSQSPRYKVAKRGQDVALRCDPISGHVSLFWYQQALGQGPEFLTYFQNEAQLDKSGLPSDRFFAERPEGSVSTLKIQRTQQEDSAVYLCASSLVQHNQPQHFGDGTRLSIL.

The chain couples TRBV15 to TRBJ2-3; D is perhaps TRBD2 (6 bases). Germline V gene data show CDR1 as LNHNV and CDR2 as YYDKDF (reference sequence). Trimming took off 0 bases at V and 6 bases at J, with 13 bases between the two ends. The CDR3 runs 15 residues. The CDR3 spells CATSRDPGGSDTQYF. The DNA of the CDR3 is TGTGCCACCAGCAGAGATCCCGGGGGTAGTGATACGCAGTATTTT.

The CDR3 loop reads CASSDRENYGYTF. CDR3 nucleotide sequence: TGCGCCAGCAGTGATAGAGAAAACTATGGCTACACCTTC. The chain uses TRBV10-1 and TRBJ1-2, with unresolved D. Trimming shortened V by 3 bases and J by 2 bases, and 7 bases separated the two germline ends. In germline, CDR1 is WNHNN, CDR2 SYGVQD (reference sequence). The CDR3 has 13 amino acids.

This chain connects TRBV27 to TRBJ1-5; TRBD1 matches at 7 bases. The CDR3 runs 14 residues. CDR1 is MNHEY and CDR2 is SMNVEV in the germline V gene (reference sequence). V gave up 0 bases and J gave up 4 bases; unmatched junction bases: 0. The CDR3 region is CASSLSTGNQPQHF. CDR3 sequence (DNA): TGTGCCAGCAGTTTATCGACAGGGAATCAGCCCCAGCATTTT.

The chain has TRBV12-3 or TRBV12-4 and TRBJ2-7, with D unclear. The ends were cut back, 6 bases at V and 6 bases at J, with 12 bases in the middle. This CDR3 region has 12 residues. This CDR3 is CASSPPSGEQYF. The DNA for the CDR3 is TGTGCCAGCAGCCCTCCGTCCGGCGAGCAGTACTTC.

This clone was seen a few times. CDR3 amino acids: CATSTGDRRENTEAFF. The CDR3 DNA reads TGTGCCACCAGCACGGGGGACCGGAGGGAGAACACTGAAGCTTTCTTT. The chain carries TRBV15 and TRBJ1-1, with a possible D match to TRBD1 (5 bases). V was cut by 4 bases and J by 1 base, with 16 bases left in between. The CDR3 is 16 residues long. Germline lookup yields CDR1 LNHNV and CDR2 YYDKDF (reference sequence).

This clone was picked up a small number of times. The chain uses TRBV6-6 and TRBJ2-5; TRBD1 agrees at 10 bases. The CDR3 is 14 residues long. With V trimmed by 6 bases and J by 2 bases, 3 bases remained unmatched. In germline, CDR1 is MNHNY, CDR2 SVGAGI (reference sequence). The chain's CDR3 is CASRGQGSQETQYF. The CDR3 DNA reads as TGTGCCAGCAGGGGACAGGGGAGTCAAGAGACCCAGTACTTC.

The chain employs TRBV15 and TRBJ2-1, with 8 bases matching TRBD2. The germline CDR1 and CDR2 sequences are LNHNV and YYDKDF (reference sequence). V shed 5 bases, J shed 6 bases, and the junction held 12 bases outside the gene matches. There are 16 residues in the CDR3. This CDR3 is CATSGLELAGTNEQFF. CDR3 bases: TGTGCCACCAGCGGTTTGGAGTTAGCGGGGACCAATGAGCAGTTCTTC.

The CDR3 DNA reads TGTGCCAGCAGTTTGGAAACAGGGGTCTATGGCTACACCTTC. It translates to CASSLETGVYGYTF. The chain is built from TRBV28 and TRBJ1-2; 7 nucleotides line up with TRBD1. This CDR3 contains 14 residues. The germline V gene has CDR1 MDHEN and CDR2 SYDVKM. The junction had 5 bases not matched to a gene; V was cut back by 3 bases and J by 4 bases.

J is TRBJ1-2 and V is TRBV29-1, with TRBD1 matching 8 bases. V shed 5 bases, J shed 6 bases, and the junction held 8 bases outside the gene matches. Germline V lookup: CDR1 SQVTM, CDR2 ANQGSEA. This CDR3 has 13 residues. CDR3 protein: CSVSRTGFDGYTF. DNA for the CDR3: TGCAGCGTTTCAAGGACAGGGTTTGATGGCTACACCTTC. The full variable domain, with the rest looked up from reference TRBV29-1 and TRBJ1-2, is SAVISQKPSRDICQRGTSLTIQCQVDSQVTMMFWYRQQPGQSLTLIATANQGSEATYESGFVIDKFPISRPNLTFSTLTVSNMSPEDSSIYLCSVSRTGFDGYTFGSGTRLTVV.

In its sample, this clone was seen a few times. The V and J genes are TRBV30 and TRBJ1-2; D possibly corresponds to TRBD1 (5 bases). CDR1 is GTSNPN and CDR2 is SVGIG in the germline V gene (reference sequence). The V end was cut by 2 bases, the J end by 14 bases, with 18 bases between. The CDR3 loop spans 12 amino acids. CDR3 loop: CAWSTSGTKGTF. CDR3 nucleotides: TGTGCCTGGAGTACCTCCGGGACTAAGGGGACCTTC.

This clone ranks as medium-sized. This chain connects TRBV4-2 to TRBJ2-2; 9 bases match TRBD2. The length of the CDR3 is 16 residues. Unmatched junction bases numbered 4, after V lost 4 bases and J lost 1 base. Germline CDR1 is LGHNA and CDR2 is YNFKEQ. The CDR3 nucleotides are TGTGCCAGCAGCCCAGCGGGAGGAAAGAACACCGGGGAGCTGTTTTTT. It codes for CASSPAGGKNTGELFF.

This rearrangement joins TRBV27 to TRBJ1-2, with 8 bases aligning to TRBD1. CDR1 MNHEY and CDR2 SMNVEV come from the germline V gene (reference sequence). This CDR3 is built from 14 residues. Losses at the gene ends were 6 bases for V and 8 bases for J; bases not matched to a gene: 11. The CDR3 sequence: CASRGGDRLRGYTF. The CDR3 nucleotides read TGTGCCAGCAGAGGGGGGGACAGGCTTCGGGGCTACACCTTC.

The genes are TRBV6-5 and TRBJ1-5, with unresolved D. Germline CDR1 is MNHEY and CDR2 is SVGAGI. The CDR3 sequence is 15 residues long. Trimming left V 6 bases short and J 0 bases short, with 12 bases between. CDR3 protein: CASRLTLDSNQPQHF. The CDR3 nucleotides are TGTGCCAGCAGATTAACACTAGATAGCAATCAGCCCCAGCATTTT.

This clone appeared a single time. The V and J genes are TRBV7-8 and TRBJ1-3, with 7 bases aligning to TRBD1. The CDR3 has 17 residues. After removal of 1 base from V and 0 bases from J, the junction contained 6 bases not matched to a gene. CDR1 is SGHVS and CDR2 is FQNEAQ in the germline V gene. The CDR3 nucleotides read TGTGCCAGCAGCTTAGTCGCAGGGGGGATCTCTGGAAACACCATATATTTT. This codes for CASSLVAGGISGNTIYF. Complete variable domain (other parts from reference TRBV7-8 and TRBJ1-3): GAGVSQSPRYKVAKRGQDVALRCDPISGHVSLFWYQQALGQGPEFLTYFQNEAQLDKSGLPSDRFFAERPEGSVSTLKIQRTQQEDSAVYLCASSLVAGGISGNTIYFGEGSWLTVV.

The V and J genes are TRBV19 and TRBJ2-2, with 12 bases that match TRBD2. The CDR3 runs to 16 residues. Trimming removed 5 bases from V and 4 bases from J; junction bases left unmatched: 5. The V gene's germline CDR1 is LNHDA and CDR2 SQIVND (reference sequence). The CDR3 nucleotides are TGTGCCAGTAGTCCTAGCGGGAGGGCGGGCACCGGGGAGCTGTTTTTT. This translates into CASSPSGRAGTGELFF.

This sequence joins TRBV7-9 and TRBJ2-1; 7 bases fit TRBD2. V gave up 7 bases and J gave up 5 bases; unmatched junction bases: 8. The germline CDR1 and CDR2 sequences are SEHNR and FQNEAQ (reference sequence). This CDR3 is 14 amino acids long. CDR3 loop: CASKSGAGHNEQFF. CDR3 coding DNA: TGTGCCAGCAAAAGCGGGGCGGGGCACAATGAGCAGTTCTTC.

This clone was seen many times. The chain is built from TRBV10-3 and TRBJ1-2; the D is unclear. Trimming removed 3 bases from V and 1 base from J, with 9 bases in between. The CDR3 is 14 residues long. Looked up from germline, CDR1 is ENHRY and CDR2 is SYGVKD. CDR3 protein: CAISEYEDNYGYTF. The CDR3 DNA is TGTGCCATCAGTGAATACGAGGATAACTATGGCTACACCTTC.

This clone appeared a single time. This chain joins TRBV6-1 and TRBJ1-2; the D gene is possibly TRBD1 (5 bases). The CDR3 contains 15 residues. V shed 1 base and J shed 8 bases, with 17 bases lying between them. CDR1 is MNHNS, CDR2 SASEGT, per germline. CDR3 region: CASSEVGVRAAGYTF. The CDR3 DNA sequence: TGTGCCAGCAGTGAAGTCGGTGTCAGGGCCGCAGGCTACACCTTC.

The V gene is TRBV4-2, the J gene TRBJ2-7; the match to TRBD1 covers 7 bases. The CDR3 runs to 14 residues. The germline CDR1 and CDR2 sequences are LGHNA and YNFKEQ. With 4 bases clipped from V and 7 bases from J, the junction kept 10 bases outside the gene matches. CDR3 amino acids: CASSPSGTDGEQYF. For the CDR3, the DNA is TGTGCCAGCAGCCCGTCGGGGACAGATGGAGAGCAGTACTTC.

V and J are TRBV29-1 and TRBJ1-2; possibly TRBD1 for D (5 bases). The ends were cut back, 6 bases at V and 3 bases at J, with 11 bases in the middle. The CDR3 runs 12 residues. Germline assignment: CDR1 SQVTM and CDR2 ANQGSEA. Here the CDR3 reads CSVLRVDYGYTF. In DNA form, the CDR3 reads TGCAGCGTGCTCAGGGTGGACTATGGCTACACCTTC.

The chain employs TRBV19 and TRBJ2-3, with 13 bases identical to TRBD2. This CDR3 is built from 14 residues. CDR1 is LNHDA and CDR2 is SQIVND in the germline V gene (reference sequence). V gave up 5 bases and J gave up 5 bases; unmatched junction bases: 1. Written as DNA, the CDR3 is TGTGCCAGTAGTCGGACTAGCGGGAGAGATACGCAGTATTTT. It is translated as CASSRTSGRDTQYF.

This clone was observed once. The chain joins TRBV15 to TRBJ1-2, with no clear D. Germline V gene sequence: CDR1 LNHNV, CDR2 YYDKDF (reference sequence). The CDR3 is made up of 14 amino acids. Trimming took off 0 bases at V and 6 bases at J, with 11 bases between the two ends. The CDR3 DNA is TGTGCCACCAGCAGAGAGAGGGATGGCAATGGCTACACCTTC. Amino acids: CATSRERDGNGYTF.

The chain combines TRBV7-3 with TRBJ1-6, with D hard to call. This CDR3 is 13 amino acids long. Trimming left V 5 bases short and J 10 bases short, with 12 bases between. The germline CDR1 and CDR2 sequences are SGHTA and FQGTGA. The CDR3 reads CASSTEPGSPLHF. The CDR3 DNA reads TGTGCCAGCAGCACGGAACCGGGGTCACCCCTCCACTTT.

The chain has TRBV6-5 and TRBJ2-3; 13 bases are a match to TRBD2. This CDR3 has 15 amino acids. The germline CDR1 and CDR2 sequences are MNHEY and SVGAGI. The trim removed 6 bases at V and 3 bases at J, leaving 3 bases unmatched. The CDR3 nucleotides are TGTGCCAGCAGAGGACTAGCGGGGGAAACAGATACGCAGTATTTT. Protein sequence: CASRGLAGETDTQYF.

The chain carries TRBV7-2 and TRBJ2-3; 7 nucleotides agree with TRBD1. This CDR3 comprises 15 residues. The germline V gene encodes CDR1 SGHTA and CDR2 FQGNSA. The V segment lost 5 bases and the J segment 2 bases; nucleotides outside the gene matches: 7. CDR3 bases: TGTGCCAGCAGCGTGACAGGGAAACACACAGATACGCAGTATTTT. Its protein is CASSVTGKHTDTQYF.

This chain links TRBV28 with TRBJ1-2, with 9 bases aligning to TRBD1. The germline V gene has CDR1 MDHEN and CDR2 SYDVKM. The CDR3 totals 14 residues. V trimming: 4 bases; J trimming: 6 bases; junction bases outside the gene matches: 6. The CDR3 is CASSSTGGGHGYTF. CDR3 in DNA: TGTGCCAGCAGTTCAACAGGGGGCGGGCATGGCTACACCTTC.

The V and J genes are TRBV6-4 and TRBJ2-1, with 8 bases lining up with TRBD2. The V gene end was trimmed by 6 bases and the J gene end by 8 bases; junction bases not matched to a gene: 9. This CDR3 spans 14 amino acids. The germline V gene has CDR1 MRHNA and CDR2 SNTAGT. The CDR3, as DNA: TGTGCCAGCAGCCCAGAAGCGGGAGTCGATGAGCAGTTCTTC. Translation: CASSPEAGVDEQFF.

The V gene is TRBV11-1, the J gene TRBJ2-1; possibly TRBD1 for D (6 bases). This CDR3 is built from 16 residues. Germline V gene sequence: CDR1 SGHAT, CDR2 FQDESV (reference sequence). Trimming cost V 7 bases and J 3 bases, with 19 bases left between them. CDR3 protein: CASTPLRGIFYNEQFF. In DNA, the CDR3 is TGTGCCAGCACCCCCCTCAGGGGCATCTTCTACAATGAGCAGTTCTTC.

The chain has TRBV19 and TRBJ2-7; 12 bases agree with TRBD1. Germline values: CDR1 LNHDA, CDR2 SQIVND (reference sequence). The CDR3 consists of 17 residues. J gave up 4 bases and V 2 bases, and 9 bases lay outside the gene matches. CDR3 amino acids: CASSIHPGTGGTYEQYF. CDR3 coding DNA: TGTGCCAGTAGTATACACCCCGGGACAGGGGGCACGTACGAGCAGTACTTC.